Below are 24 T cell receptor beta chains sequenced from a single sample in a study of cytotoxic CD8 clonotypes in ibrutinib-treated CLL (dated by TCRdb to the early 2020s). The method behind the library was the immunoSEQ multiplex PCR assay. TCRdb stores this immuneACCESS table with in-frame sequences only. Part of the clones is absent; in the studies checked, under half of the shortfall reflects unresolved V genes, and no reason is known for the rest. The sample table contains around 130,000 clones; only one count was recorded for 80% to 85% of them. Clones ranked in the top ten supply about 3.3% of the sample. The time point label, as the study defines it: roughly 2 years on ibrutinib. The source was PBMCs, collected after 24 months of ibrutinib treatment. Receptors originate from a human donor with chronic lymphocytic leukemia.

The chain employs TRBV5-1 and TRBJ2-1; D remains ambiguous. With 0 bases removed from V and 7 bases from J, the gap between germline ends came to 20 bases. Germline values: CDR1 SGHRS, CDR2 YFSETQ. The CDR3 runs to 17 residues. In nucleotides, the CDR3 is TGCGCCAGCAGCTTGGCCGCTTCTTCGCTTCGCCCTAATGAGCAGTTCTTC. Amino acids: CASSLAASSLRPNEQFF.

The chain employs TRBV6-5 and TRBJ2-5; no reliable D call. V lost 6 bases to trimming and J lost 0 bases, with 11 bases between them. The CDR3 is 14 residues long. Germline CDR1 reads MNHEY; CDR2 reads SVGAGI. In nucleotides, the CDR3 is TGTGCCAGCAGAGGCTATTTGTACCAAGAGACCCAGTACTTC. Protein: CASRGYLYQETQYF.

CDR3 sequence (DNA): TGTGCCAGCAGTTTTTGGGATCAGCCCCAGCATTTT. Protein sequence: CASSFWDQPQHF. The chain carries TRBV28 and TRBJ1-5; D not resolved. V shed 3 bases and J shed 5 bases, with 5 bases lying between them. There are 12 residues in the CDR3. Germline V CDR1 and CDR2: MDHEN, SYDVKM.

The rearrangement links TRBV27 to TRBJ2-3, with D unclear. Trimming removed 6 bases from V and 2 bases from J, with 9 bases in between. Germline CDR1 is MNHEY and CDR2 is SMNVEV (reference sequence). The CDR3 has 13 residues. The CDR3 DNA reads TGTGCCAGCAGAAGCCCGCCCACAGATACGCAGTATTTT. It codes for CASRSPPTDTQYF.

This clone appeared a single time. The V call is TRBV5-1, the J call TRBJ1-5; weak D call: TRBD1 (6 bases). V lost 4 bases and J 5 bases, leaving 10 bases between the germline ends. The CDR3 is 13 amino acids. The germline CDR1 and CDR2 sequences are SGHRS and YFSETQ. DNA for the CDR3: TGCGCCAGCAGCCAACAGGGAGATCAGCCCCAGCATTTT. Encoded protein: CASSQQGDQPQHF.

The J gene is TRBJ1-1, the V gene TRBV19; 7 bases are a match to TRBD1. The germline V gene encodes CDR1 LNHDA and CDR2 SQIVND (reference sequence). The CDR3 length is 14 residues. V was pared by 3 bases and J by 10 bases, with 11 bases of the junction left unmatched. Written as DNA, the CDR3 is TGTGCCAGTAGTATGAGGACAGGAGACCAAAGAGCTTTCTTT. Translating gives CASSMRTGDQRAFF.

This clone has only one observation. The rearrangement uses TRBV11-2 and TRBJ2-2; a possible D gene is TRBD2 (6 bases). The CDR3 is 16 amino acids. V lost 5 bases and J 5 bases, leaving 18 bases between the germline ends. Looked up from germline, CDR1 is SGHAT and CDR2 is FQNNGV. This CDR3 reads CASSLPSAVRTGELFF. The CDR3 coding sequence is TGTGCCAGCAGCCTACCTAGCGCGGTTCGGACCGGGGAGCTGTTTTTT.

The J gene is TRBJ1-5, the V gene TRBV19; tentatively, D is TRBD1 (6 bases). V lost 5 bases and J 1 base, leaving 18 bases between the germline ends. CDR1 LNHDA and CDR2 SQIVND come from the germline V gene (reference sequence). CDR3 size: 17 residues. CDR3 nucleotide sequence: TGTGCCAGTAGTCCTTTCGGGGGCCGCGGGAGCAATCAGCCCCAGCATTTT. Its translation is CASSPFGGRGSNQPQHF. Supplemented by reference TRBV19 and TRBJ1-5, the full variable domain reads DGGITQSPKYLFRKEGQNVTLSCEQNLNHDAMYWYRQDPGQGLRLIYYSQIVNDFQKGDIAEGYSVSREKKESFPLTVTSAQKNPTAFYLCASSPFGGRGSNQPQHFGDGTRLSIL.

V usage is TRBV9 and J usage is TRBJ2-1; D is perhaps TRBD2 (5 bases). The germline V gene has CDR1 SGDLS and CDR2 YYNGEE. Trimming shortened V by 3 bases and J by 8 bases, and 9 bases separated the two germline ends. The CDR3 sequence is 12 residues long. The DNA for the CDR3 is TGTGCCAGCAGCGCCGCTAGCTATGAGCAGTTCTTC. Encoded protein: CASSAASYEQFF.

The chain joins TRBV5-1 to TRBJ2-2; D remains ambiguous. V was shortened by 0 bases and J by 2 bases, with 5 bases between the two germline ends. From germline, CDR1 is SGHRS and CDR2 YFSETQ. This CDR3 spans 14 amino acids. CDR3 in amino acids: CASSLESNTGELFF. The CDR3 bases are TGCGCCAGCAGCTTGGAGTCCAACACCGGGGAGCTGTTTTTT.

The chain combines TRBV9 with TRBJ2-5, with TRBD2 matching over 9 bases. Germline CDR1 is SGDLS and CDR2 is YYNGEE. This CDR3 is built from 16 residues. V was pared by 1 base and J by 5 bases, with 9 bases of the junction left unmatched. The CDR3 loop is CASSVTPSGVGETQYF. DNA of the CDR3: TGTGCCAGCAGCGTAACTCCTAGCGGGGTCGGGGAGACCCAGTACTTC.

The chain links TRBV2 to TRBJ1-6; D possibly corresponds to TRBD1 (5 bases). The V and J ends lost 3 bases and 6 bases respectively, with 9 bases between them. This CDR3 contains 14 residues. Germline V lookup: CDR1 SNHLY, CDR2 FYNNEI. This chain's CDR3 is CASSEGQFNSPLHF. The CDR3 DNA follows: TGTGCCAGCAGTGAGGGGCAGTTTAATTCACCCCTCCACTTT.

The chain has TRBV30 and TRBJ2-5; 8 bases are shared with TRBD1. V lost 2 bases to trimming and J lost 4 bases; unmatched junction nucleotides: 12. Per the germline V gene, CDR1 is GTSNPN and CDR2 is SVGIG (reference sequence). The CDR3 has 16 residues. The CDR3 bases are TGTGCCTGGAGTTCCAACAGGGGGGTCGGGAGAGAGACCCAGTACTTC. Its protein is CAWSSNRGVGRETQYF. The variable domain in full, with the rest retrieved from reference TRBV30 and TRBJ2-5, is SQTIHQWPATLVQPVGSPLSLECTVEGTSNPNLYWYRQAAGRGLQLLFYSVGIGQISSEVPQNLSASRPQDRQFILSSKKLLLSDSGFYLCAWSSNRGVGRETQYFGPGTRLLVL.

The genes are TRBV10-3 and TRBJ2-3; perhaps D is TRBD1 or TRBD2 (5 bases each). CDR1 ENHRY and CDR2 SYGVKD come from the germline V gene. This CDR3 comprises 14 residues. The V end was cut by 7 bases, the J end by 2 bases, with 13 bases between. The CDR3 nucleotides read TGTGCCATCACTCGGGACCCCACCACAGATACGCAGTATTTT. It codes for CAITRDPTTDTQYF.

V is TRBV6-5 and J is TRBJ2-3; D possibly corresponds to TRBD2 (6 bases). This CDR3 spans 15 amino acids. Looked up from germline, CDR1 is MNHEY and CDR2 is SVGAGI. Trimming cost V 2 bases and J 1 base, with 10 bases left between them. In nucleotides, the CDR3 is TGTGCCAGCAGTTACCTGGGGGAGGGCACAGATACGCAGTATTTT. Translated, it gives CASSYLGEGTDTQYF.

The gene calls are TRBV19 and TRBJ2-1, with D perhaps matching TRBD1 or TRBD2 (5 bases each). This CDR3 has 13 residues. V was clipped by 8 bases and J by 5 bases, with 13 bases between them. Germline CDR1 reads LNHDA; CDR2 reads SQIVND (reference sequence). The CDR3 region is CASRDLANNEQFF. For the CDR3, the DNA is TGTGCCAGTCGGGACCTAGCCAACAATGAGCAGTTCTTC.

The chain combines TRBV28 with TRBJ2-6; 11 nucleotides align to TRBD1. This CDR3 contains 17 residues. CDR1 is MDHEN and CDR2 is SYDVKM in the germline V gene. With V trimmed by 5 bases and J by 2 bases, 5 bases remained unmatched. The CDR3 DNA reads TGTGCCAGCAGTCCACGGACAGGGGGCACTGGGGCCAACGTCCTGACTTTC. This codes for CASSPRTGGTGANVLTF.

This chain connects TRBV6-6 to TRBJ2-1; D is uncertain. Germline assignment: CDR1 MNHNY and CDR2 SVGAGI (reference sequence). Trimming left V 1 base short and J 5 bases short, with 6 bases between. The CDR3 extends over 13 amino acids. CDR3 sequence: CASSYFGDNEQFF. CDR3 bases: TGTGCCAGCAGTTACTTTGGGGACAATGAGCAGTTCTTC.

This sequence joins TRBV27 and TRBJ1-1; 7 bases align to TRBD1. The CDR3 has 17 residues. In germline, CDR1 is MNHEY, CDR2 SMNVEV (reference sequence). V lost 8 bases, J lost 1 base, and 16 bases stayed unmatched. CDR3 residues: CASWRVSGQLSNTEAFF. The CDR3 bases are TGTGCCAGCTGGCGGGTCTCGGGACAGCTCTCGAACACTGAAGCTTTCTTT.

V and J are TRBV2 and TRBJ2-7; perhaps TRBD1 as D (6 bases). The ends were cut back, 1 base at V and 2 bases at J, with 9 bases in the middle. Per germline, CDR1 SNHLY and CDR2 FYNNEI. The CDR3 extends over 14 amino acids. The CDR3 DNA reads TGTGCCAGCAGTGAAGACAGGGTCCCCTACGAGCAGTACTTC. Its translation is CASSEDRVPYEQYF.

This clone was picked up one time. This chain links TRBV9 with TRBJ2-3; TRBD2 matches 12 bases. In germline, CDR1 is SGDLS, CDR2 YYNGEE. The junction had 20 bases not matched to a gene; V was cut back by 5 bases and J by 4 bases. This CDR3 spans 20 amino acids. The CDR3 reads CASSLTLPGLAGRWADTQYF. The CDR3 bases are TGTGCCAGCAGTCTTACTTTACCGGGACTAGCGGGCCGTTGGGCAGATACGCAGTATTTT.

V gene TRBV6-5 combines with J gene TRBJ1-4, with 7 bases fitting TRBD1. This CDR3 contains 12 residues. Germline V CDR1 and CDR2: MNHEY, SVGAGI. Trimming cost V 9 bases and J 8 bases; bases outside gene matches: 6. CDR3 DNA: TGTGCCAGTCAACAGGGGATCGAAAAACTGTTTTTT. Translation: CASQQGIEKLFF.

This chain connects TRBV27 to TRBJ1-1, with 12 nucleotides matching TRBD1. CDR3 length: 18 amino acids. Trimming removed 6 bases from V and 1 base from J; junction bases left unmatched: 12. CDR1 MNHEY and CDR2 SMNVEV come from the germline V gene (reference sequence). The CDR3 sequence: CASSPIWDRGLKNTEAFF. CDR3 in DNA: TGTGCCAGCAGCCCAATCTGGGACAGGGGGCTGAAGAACACTGAAGCTTTCTTT.

This chain links TRBV6-5 with TRBJ1-6; D uncertain. The V end was cut by 6 bases, the J end by 9 bases, with 18 bases between. This CDR3 region has 15 residues. CDR1 is MNHEY and CDR2 is SVGAGI in the germline V gene. The CDR3 sequence: CASRSPGDTFSPLHF. In DNA, the CDR3 is TGTGCCAGCAGATCGCCCGGAGACACCTTTTCACCCCTCCACTTT.